One and the same sample provided the 15 T cell receptor beta chains below, sequenced in a study of post-analysis software for immune sequencing data. General study results and limits: Comparison of patients with controls showed roughly five TRBV segments more frequent in patients, TRBV5-6, TRBV5-1 and TRBV20-1 among them.

What these receptors recognize is not known. Libraries were made from TCR beta cDNA, and they carried unique molecular identifiers. MiXCR, applied by TCRdb to the PCR reads, yields one record per CDR3 protein. The table has under 200,000 distinct CDR3 sequences, roughly 28% seen once. The sample taken for sequencing was blood. These receptors were taken from a girl aged 2-17 years with multiple sclerosis.

The V gene is TRBV29-1, the J gene TRBJ2-1, with D possibly being TRBD1 or TRBD2 (6 bases each). TRBJ2-7 matches the DNA end more closely, so the J call is doubtful. The CDR3 spans 18 residues. Per germline, CDR1 SQVTM and CDR2 ANQGSEA. The CDR3 loop is CSTSLRGGGGGGHNEQYF. As DNA, the CDR3 is TGCAGCACCTCCCTGAGAGGGGGAGGAGGAGGAGGACACAATGAGCAGTACTTC.

This clonotype was seen many times. This chain joins TRBV7-3 and TRBJ2-3; 7 nucleotides line up with TRBD2. CDR1 is SGHTA, CDR2 FQGTGA, per germline. CDR3 length: 16 residues. J lost 1 base, V lost 4 bases, and 8 bases had no gene match. The CDR3 DNA reads as TGTGCCAGCAGCTCCCATGGGGGGGGTGGCACAGATACGCAGTATTTT. Its translation is CASSSHGGGGTDTQYF.

This clonotype has a handful of counts. The gene calls are TRBV11-1 and TRBJ1-1; no clear D gene. V lost 5 bases and J 3 bases, leaving 13 bases between the germline ends. The CDR3 covers 14 residues. The V gene's germline CDR1 is SGHAT and CDR2 FQDESV (reference sequence). The CDR3 DNA reads TGTGCCAGCAGCCCTACTAAATTGGACACTGAAGCTTTCTTT. Its translation is CASSPTKLDTEAFF.

Only a few counts were recorded for this clonotype. The CDR3: CSAFTGVSSSGEQFF. CDR3 nucleotide sequence: TGCAGCGCTTTTACAGGGGTTAGTTCTTCAGGTGAGCAGTTCTTC. The rearrangement uses TRBV29-1 and TRBJ2-1; TRBD1 matches at 7 bases. This CDR3 spans 15 amino acids. Trimming removed 7 bases from V and 9 bases from J; junction bases left unmatched: 18. CDR1 SQVTM and CDR2 ANQGSEA come from the germline V gene.

V and J are TRBV29-1 and TRBJ1-1, with D perhaps matching TRBD1 (6 bases). V dropped 5 bases and J dropped 5 bases, with 18 bases sitting between them. The germline CDR1 and CDR2 sequences are SQVTM and ANQGSEA. This CDR3 is 14 amino acids long. The CDR3 reads CSVRRPGARTEAFF. The CDR3 DNA reads TGCAGCGTTCGAAGGCCAGGGGCCAGGACTGAAGCTTTCTTT.

This clonotype occurred many times. CDR3 coding DNA: TGTGCCAGCAGTGAAGAAGGCGGGCGAACAGATACGCAGTATTTT. It is translated as CASSEEGGRTDTQYF. This chain joins TRBV6-1 and TRBJ2-3, with a weak D call TRBD2 (5 bases). The CDR3 has 15 residues. Germline CDR1 MNHNS, CDR2 SASEGT. Between the trimmed V and J ends, which lost 1 base and 3 bases, there was a span of 11 bases.

The V call is TRBV20-1, the J call TRBJ2-3; 9 bases line up with TRBD2. From germline, CDR1 is DFQATT and CDR2 SNEGSKA (reference sequence). This CDR3 is 13 amino acids long. Germline trimming cut 7 bases from V and 4 bases from J; bases unmatched to any gene: 6. CDR3 amino acids: CSVGGGGADTQYF. DNA of the CDR3: TGCAGTGTCGGCGGGGGGGGGGCAGATACGCAGTATTTT.

In this sample, this clonotype turned up a few times. This sequence joins TRBV5-1 and TRBJ2-5; D is unresolved. Trimming took off 4 bases at V and 5 bases at J, with 21 bases between the two ends. The CDR3 contains 16 residues. In germline, CDR1 is SGHRS, CDR2 YFSETQ. Written as DNA, the CDR3 is TGCGCCAGCAGCCCCGGGCCCTCGAGTCCAGAGGAGACCCAGTACTTC. As protein: CASSPGPSSPEETQYF. The variable domain in full, with the rest retrieved from reference TRBV5-1 and TRBJ2-5, is KAGVTQTPRYLIKTRGQQVTLSCSPISGHRSVSWYQQTPGQGLQFLFEYFSETQRNKGNFPGRFSGRQFSNSRSEMNVSTLELGDSALYLCASSPGPSSPEETQYFGPGTRLLVL.

Comment on this clonotype: This could be a read error, since a much larger clone is one nucleotide away. The V call is TRBV20-1, the J call TRBJ2-5, with 12 bases lining up with TRBD1. This CDR3 spans 14 amino acids. Germline loops: CDR1 DFQATT, CDR2 SNEGSKA (reference sequence). The CDR3 region has the DNA TGCAGTGCTCTGAGGGACAGGGGGCAAGAGGCCCAGTACTTC. This translates into CSALRDRGQEAQYF.

In its sample, this clonotype was seen many times. The V and J genes are TRBV6-2 or TRBV6-3 and TRBJ2-1; no definite D call. CDR1 is MNHEY, CDR2 SVGEGT, per germline. The V gene lost 6 bases and the J gene lost 9 bases, with 9 bases spanning the gap. The CDR3 sequence is 11 residues long. The CDR3 protein is CASRAGSEQFF. The CDR3 DNA is TGTGCCAGCAGAGCCGGTAGTGAGCAGTTCTTC.

A word on this clonotype: With a much larger clone just one base away, this may be a read error. The chain couples TRBV28 to TRBJ2-7; D unresolved. CDR3 length: 13 residues. Germline loops: CDR1 MDHEN, CDR2 SYDVKM. The CDR3 spells CAGSLEADYEQYF. The CDR3 bases are TGTGCCGGCAGTTTAGAGGCAGACTACGAGCAGTACTTC.

This clonotype has ten or more counts. The rearrangement uses TRBV29-1 and TRBJ2-7, with D possibly TRBD1 on 6 matching bases. The CDR3 has 13 amino acids. Germline V lookup: CDR1 SQVTM, CDR2 ANQGSEA. Deletions cut 3 bases from V and 1 base from J, with 10 bases between. CDR3 region: CSVEGAASYEQYF. DNA of the CDR3: TGCAGCGTTGAGGGGGCGGCTTCCTACGAGCAGTACTTC.

The chain has TRBV9 and TRBJ2-5, with a weak D call TRBD2 (7 bases). Germline values: CDR1 SGDLS, CDR2 YYNGEE. V dropped 4 bases and J dropped 2 bases, with 18 bases sitting between them. The CDR3 runs 16 residues. CDR3: CASSPTGASGQETQYF. In DNA, the CDR3 is TGTGCCAGCAGCCCTACGGGGGCTAGCGGTCAAGAGACCCAGTACTTC.

The table lists this clonotype with many counts. The chain carries TRBV9 and TRBJ2-7; D is unclear. Germline lookup yields CDR1 SGDLS and CDR2 YYNGEE. Between the trimmed V and J ends, which lost 0 bases and 0 bases, there was a span of 10 bases. This CDR3 has 15 amino acids. The CDR3 DNA reads as TGTGCCAGCAGCGTAGGGCAGGAGCTCTCCTACGAGCAGTACTTC. It translates to CASSVGQELSYEQYF.

This clonotype was observed many times. This chain connects TRBV7-2 to TRBJ2-5, with D possibly being TRBD2 (6 bases). V was shortened by 0 bases and J by 3 bases, with 20 bases between the two germline ends. The length of the CDR3 is 18 residues. Germline values: CDR1 SGHTA, CDR2 FQGNSA. CDR3 sequence: CASSLAPPGSLREETQYF. DNA for the CDR3: TGTGCCAGCAGCTTAGCCCCCCCCGGGAGCCTGAGGGAAGAGACCCAGTACTTC.